What follows are 7 T cell receptor beta chains derived from one specimen sequenced in a study of blood T cell repertoires in COVID-19. The method was immunoSEQ multiplex PCR; TCRdb's version includes in-frame clones alone and lacks a portion of them. This table holds some 310,000 clones, almost 90% found once. Sequenced input: peripheral blood. These TCRs come from a woman aged 40 to 50 with COVID-19, enrolled during active disease.

The chain couples TRBV2 to TRBJ2-6; 7 bases align to TRBD1. The CDR3 consists of 18 residues. Losses at the gene ends were 6 bases for V and 2 bases for J; bases not matched to a gene: 13. CDR1 is SNHLY, CDR2 FYNNEI, per germline. The DNA for the CDR3 is TGTGCCAGCAGGGCCAAACAGGGGTGGGGAGCTGGGGCCAACGTCCTGACTTTC. It codes for CASRAKQGWGAGANVLTF.

This chain uses TRBV5-1 with TRBJ2-7; no firm D call. Germline V gene sequence: CDR1 SGHRS, CDR2 YFSETQ. The V end was cut by 5 bases, the J end by 0 bases, with 12 bases between. This CDR3 is built from 14 residues. This chain's CDR3 is CASSSQQSSYEQYF. The CDR3 region has the DNA TGCGCCAGCAGTTCCCAACAGAGCTCCTACGAGCAGTACTTC.

This rearrangement joins TRBV19 to TRBJ2-2; 13 bases are a match to TRBD2. Trimming at V came to 5 bases and at J to 5 bases, leaving 11 bases not matched to a gene. CDR1 is LNHDA and CDR2 is SQIVND in the germline V gene (reference sequence). The CDR3 spans 18 residues. The CDR3 DNA is TGTGCCAGTAGTCCGGGACTAGCGGGACGGATGCGGACCGGGGAGCTGTTTTTT. The encoded protein is CASSPGLAGRMRTGELFF.

J is TRBJ2-1 and V is TRBV7-3; 11 bases line up with TRBD2. V shed 5 bases, J shed 10 bases, and the junction held 13 bases outside the gene matches. The CDR3 consists of 16 residues. Looked up from germline, CDR1 is SGHTA and CDR2 is FQGTGA. For the CDR3, the DNA is TGTGCCAGCAGCCCATTAGCGGGAGGGGGTAGAGGGGAGCAGTTCTTC. It yields the protein CASSPLAGGGRGEQFF.

The chain is built from TRBV7-9 and TRBJ2-1; a weak D match, TRBD2 (5 bases). The CDR3 extends over 13 amino acids. Germline CDR1 reads SEHNR; CDR2 reads FQNEAQ (reference sequence). Trimming shortened V by 3 bases and J by 5 bases, and 8 bases separated the two germline ends. The CDR3 region is CASSFFSDNEQFF. CDR3 DNA: TGTGCCAGCAGCTTTTTTAGCGACAATGAGCAGTTCTTC.

The V call is TRBV15, the J call TRBJ1-3, with D uncertain. Germline V gene lookup returns CDR1 LNHNV and CDR2 YYDKDF (reference sequence). Trimming cost V 0 bases and J 8 bases, with 11 bases left between them. The CDR3 loop spans 14 amino acids. The DNA of the CDR3 is TGTGCCACCAGCAGAGATAGCGCCGCGGACACCATATATTTT. Translation: CATSRDSAADTIYF.

The rearrangement joins TRBV25-1 to TRBJ1-2, with 7 bases fitting TRBD1. The length of the CDR3 is 15 residues. Germline CDR1 reads MGHDK; CDR2 reads SYGVNS. V shed 0 bases, J shed 4 bases, and the junction held 5 bases outside the gene matches. CDR3 sequence reads: CASSEYGTEFYGYTF. CDR3 sequence (DNA): TGTGCCAGCAGTGAATATGGGACAGAATTCTATGGCTACACCTTC.